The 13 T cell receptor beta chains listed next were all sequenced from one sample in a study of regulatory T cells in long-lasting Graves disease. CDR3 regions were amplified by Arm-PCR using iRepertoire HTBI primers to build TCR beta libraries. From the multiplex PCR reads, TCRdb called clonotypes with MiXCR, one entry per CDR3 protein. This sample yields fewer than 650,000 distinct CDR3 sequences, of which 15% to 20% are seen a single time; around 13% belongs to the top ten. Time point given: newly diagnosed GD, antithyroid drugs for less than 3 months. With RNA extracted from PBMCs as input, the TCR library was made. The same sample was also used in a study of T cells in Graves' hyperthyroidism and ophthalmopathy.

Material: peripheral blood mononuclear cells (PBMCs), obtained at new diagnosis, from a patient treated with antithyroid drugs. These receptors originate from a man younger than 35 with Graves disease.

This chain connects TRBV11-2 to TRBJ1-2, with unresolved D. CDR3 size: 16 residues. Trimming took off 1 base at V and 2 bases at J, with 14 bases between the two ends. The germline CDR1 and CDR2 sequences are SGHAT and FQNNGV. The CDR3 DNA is TGTGCCAGCAGCTTAGCCTCTTTCCGGGTCAACTATGGCTACACCTTC. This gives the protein CASSLASFRVNYGYTF. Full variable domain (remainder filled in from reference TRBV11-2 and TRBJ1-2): EAGVAQSPRYKIIEKRQSVAFWCNPISGHATLYWYQQILGQGPKLLIQFQNNGVVDDSQLPKDRFSAERLKGVDSTLKIQPAKLEDSAVYLCASSLASFRVNYGYTFGSGTRLTVV.

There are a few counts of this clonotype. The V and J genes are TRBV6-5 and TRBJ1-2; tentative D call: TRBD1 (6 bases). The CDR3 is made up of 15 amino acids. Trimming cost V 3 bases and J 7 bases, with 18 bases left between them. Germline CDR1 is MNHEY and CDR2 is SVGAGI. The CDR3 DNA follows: TGTGCCAGCAGTTATCCTTTAGGGGGGCGGGGTGGCTACACCTTC. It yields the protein CASSYPLGGRGGYTF.

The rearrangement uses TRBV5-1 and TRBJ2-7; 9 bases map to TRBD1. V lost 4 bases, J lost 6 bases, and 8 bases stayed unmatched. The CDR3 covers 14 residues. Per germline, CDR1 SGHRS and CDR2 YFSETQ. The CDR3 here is CASSRGQGGSEQYF. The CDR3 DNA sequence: TGCGCCAGCAGCCGGGGACAGGGAGGTAGCGAGCAGTACTTC.

The CDR3 DNA is TGCAGTGCTAGATCCGATAATCAGCCCCAGCATTTT. Residues: CSARSDNQPQHF. V is TRBV20-1 and J is TRBJ1-5; D uncertain. This CDR3 region has 12 residues. Germline CDR1 and CDR2: DFQATT and SNEGSKA (reference sequence). Trimming removed 2 bases at V and 4 bases at J, with 6 bases between.

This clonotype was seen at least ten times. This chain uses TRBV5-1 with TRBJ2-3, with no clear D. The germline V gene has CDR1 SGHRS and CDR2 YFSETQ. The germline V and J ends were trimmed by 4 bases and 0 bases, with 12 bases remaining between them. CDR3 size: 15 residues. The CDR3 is CASSISAPSTDTQYF. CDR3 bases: TGCGCCAGCAGCATAAGTGCTCCTAGCACAGATACGCAGTATTTT.

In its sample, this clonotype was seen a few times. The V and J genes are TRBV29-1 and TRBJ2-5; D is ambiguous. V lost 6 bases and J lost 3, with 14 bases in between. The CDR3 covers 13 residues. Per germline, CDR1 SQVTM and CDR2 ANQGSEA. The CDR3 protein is CSVDGPLEETQYF. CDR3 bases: TGCAGCGTCGACGGTCCTTTGGAAGAGACCCAGTACTTC.

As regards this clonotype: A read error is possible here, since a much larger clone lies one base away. The CDR3 reads CASSYEDYLGYTF. CDR3 bases: TGTGCCAGCAGTTACGAGGACTATTTGGGCTACACCTTC. The chain recombines TRBV6-2 or TRBV6-3 with TRBJ1-2; D uncertain. Deletions cut 2 bases from V and 8 bases from J, with 12 bases between. This CDR3 has 13 amino acids. Per germline, CDR1 MNHEY and CDR2 SVGEGT.

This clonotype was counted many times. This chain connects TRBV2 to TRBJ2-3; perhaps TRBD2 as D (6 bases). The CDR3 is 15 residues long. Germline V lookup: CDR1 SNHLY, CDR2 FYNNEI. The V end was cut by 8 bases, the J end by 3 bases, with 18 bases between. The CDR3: CASAYTGTATDTQYF. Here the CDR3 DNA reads TGTGCCAGCGCATACACGGGGACTGCAACAGATACGCAGTATTTT.

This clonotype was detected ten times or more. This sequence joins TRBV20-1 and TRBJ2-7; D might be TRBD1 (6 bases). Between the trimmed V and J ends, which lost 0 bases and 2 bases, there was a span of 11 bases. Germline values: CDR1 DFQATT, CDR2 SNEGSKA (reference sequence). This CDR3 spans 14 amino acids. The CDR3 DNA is TGCAGTGCTAGAGATATGCAGGGGACCTACGAGCAGTACTTC. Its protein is CSARDMQGTYEQYF.

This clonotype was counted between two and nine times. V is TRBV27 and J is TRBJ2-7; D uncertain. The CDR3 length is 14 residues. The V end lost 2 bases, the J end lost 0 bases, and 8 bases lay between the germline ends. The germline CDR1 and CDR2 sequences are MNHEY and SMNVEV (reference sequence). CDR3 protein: CASSLGVPSYEQYF. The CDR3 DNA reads TGTGCCAGCAGTTTAGGCGTGCCCTCCTACGAGCAGTACTTC.

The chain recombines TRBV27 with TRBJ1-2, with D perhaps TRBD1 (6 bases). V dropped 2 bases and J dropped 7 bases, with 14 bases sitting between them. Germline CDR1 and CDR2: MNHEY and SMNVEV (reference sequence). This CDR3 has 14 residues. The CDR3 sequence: CASSLQGTAIGYTF. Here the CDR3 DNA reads TGTGCCAGCAGTTTACAGGGGACGGCTATTGGCTACACCTTC.

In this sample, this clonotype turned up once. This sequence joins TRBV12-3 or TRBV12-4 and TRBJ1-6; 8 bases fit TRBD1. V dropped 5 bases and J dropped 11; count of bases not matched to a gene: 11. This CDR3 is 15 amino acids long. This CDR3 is CASSDPGQGAAPLHF. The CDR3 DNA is TGTGCCAGCAGTGACCCCGGACAGGGAGCTGCACCCCTCCACTTT.

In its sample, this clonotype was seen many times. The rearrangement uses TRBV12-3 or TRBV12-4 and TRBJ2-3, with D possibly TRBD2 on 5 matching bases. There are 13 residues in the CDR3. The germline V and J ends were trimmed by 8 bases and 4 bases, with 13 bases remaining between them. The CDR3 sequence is CASRGTSPDTQYF. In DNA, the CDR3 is TGTGCCAGCCGGGGAACGAGCCCAGATACGCAGTATTTT.